The T cell receptor beta chain under discussion was sequenced for a study of CD8 T cells in Susac syndrome. Trimming pared 5 bases from V and 6 bases from J, leaving 17 bases between. Germline-derived CDR1 and CDR2 are SEHNR and FQNEAQ (reference sequence). This CDR3 is built from 15 residues. The sample holds one count of this clonotype. TCR beta was sequenced from blood CD8+ and CD4+ T cells. The multiple sclerosis control cohort comprised treatment-naive individuals presenting with stable or active relapsing-remitting disease. Random hexamers were used to reverse transcribe an amount of about 0.5 to 1 ug RNA. Amplification of TCR beta CDR3 across 54 Vbeta and 13 Jbeta was performed with immunoSEQ multiplex PCR. MiXCR, applied by TCRdb to the immunoSEQ multiplex PCR reads, yields one record per CDR3 protein. The table has about 180,000 distinct CDR3 sequences, around 95% seen once.

This sequence was found in a human donor with multiple sclerosis. The sample was CD4+ T cells from PBMCs. This chain connects TRBV7-9 to TRBJ2-4; D possibly corresponds to TRBD1 (6 bases). The CDR3 DNA is TGTGCCAGCAGCCCCCCTGGGAACAGGGCAAACATTCAGTACTTC. Its protein is CASSPPGNRANIQYF.